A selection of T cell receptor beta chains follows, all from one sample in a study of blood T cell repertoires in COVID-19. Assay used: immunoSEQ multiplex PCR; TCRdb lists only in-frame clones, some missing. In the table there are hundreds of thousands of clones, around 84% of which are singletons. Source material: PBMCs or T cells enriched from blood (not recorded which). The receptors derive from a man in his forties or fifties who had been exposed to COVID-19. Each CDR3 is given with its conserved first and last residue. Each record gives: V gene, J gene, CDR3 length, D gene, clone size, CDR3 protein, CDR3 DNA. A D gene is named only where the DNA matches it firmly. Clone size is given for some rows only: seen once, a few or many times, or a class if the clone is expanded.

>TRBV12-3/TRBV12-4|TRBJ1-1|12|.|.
CASSPRDVEAFF
TGTGCCAGCAGTCCTCGGGATGTTGAAGCTTTCTTT
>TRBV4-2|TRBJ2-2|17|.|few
CASSQNFPAGNTGELFF
TGTGCCAGCAGCCAAAACTTTCCGGCAGGAAACACCGGGGAGCTGTTTTTT
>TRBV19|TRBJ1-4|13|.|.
CATGTLTNEKLFF
TGTGCCACAGGGACACTAACTAATGAAAAACTGTTTTTT
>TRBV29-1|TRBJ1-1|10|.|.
CSVEENGAFF
TGCAGCGTTGAAGAAAACGGGGCTTTCTTT
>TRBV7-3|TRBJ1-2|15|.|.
CASSWGPPDNYGYTF
TGTGCCAGCAGCTGGGGCCCTCCGGACAACTATGGCTACACCTTC
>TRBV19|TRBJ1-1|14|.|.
CASSITGIPPEAFF
TGTGCCAGTAGTATCACAGGGATCCCCCCTGAAGCTTTCTTT
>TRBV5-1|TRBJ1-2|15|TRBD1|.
CASSQGQGTNYGYTF
TGCGCCAGCAGCCAGGGACAGGGGACGAACTATGGCTACACCTTC
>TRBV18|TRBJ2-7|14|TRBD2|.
CASSREGYTYEQYF
TGTGCCAGCTCACGGGAGGGATACACCTACGAGCAGTACTTC
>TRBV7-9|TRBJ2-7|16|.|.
CASSLGQPPFSYEQYF
TGTGCCAGCAGCTTAGGACAGCCTCCTTTTTCCTACGAGCAGTACTTC
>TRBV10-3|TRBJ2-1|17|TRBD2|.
CAIRGGTSGTIGNGQFF
TGTGCCATCAGGGGGGGGACTAGCGGGACTATTGGCAATGGGCAGTTCTTC
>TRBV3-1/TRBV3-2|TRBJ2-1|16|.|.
CASSQGSGFKYNEQFF
TGTGCCAGCAGCCAAGGTTCCGGGTTTAAATACAATGAGCAGTTCTTC
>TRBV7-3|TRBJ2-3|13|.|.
CASSLIPEAGQYF
TGTGCCAGCAGCTTAATCCCGGAAGCAGGCCAGTATTTT
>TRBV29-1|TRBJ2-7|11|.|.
CSVGQANEQYF
TGCAGCGTTGGGCAGGCAAACGAGCAGTACTTC
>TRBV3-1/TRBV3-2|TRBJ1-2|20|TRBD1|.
CASSHRRVRDRGLLIYGYTF
TGTGCCAGCAGCCACCGAAGGGTCCGGGACAGGGGCCTACTGATCTATGGCTACACCTTC
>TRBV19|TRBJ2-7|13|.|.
CASNTNSIYEQYF
TGTGCCAGTAATACCAATAGCATTTACGAGCAGTACTTC
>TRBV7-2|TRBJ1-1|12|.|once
CASSFLGAEAFF
TGTGCCAGCAGCTTCCTAGGGGCTGAGGCTTTCTTT
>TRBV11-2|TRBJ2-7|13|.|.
CATTLGEPHPTHF
TGTGCCACCACCCTCGGTGAACCTCACCCCACGCACTTC
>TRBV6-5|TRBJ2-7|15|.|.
CASSSEREIRYEQYF
TGTGCCAGCAGTAGCGAGAGGGAAATCCGCTACGAGCAGTACTTC
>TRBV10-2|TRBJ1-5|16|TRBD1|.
CASSDFRTGNNQPQHF
TGCGCCAGCAGTGACTTTCGGACAGGTAACAATCAGCCCCAGCATTTT
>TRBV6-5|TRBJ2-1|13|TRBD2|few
CASRLADYNEQFF
TGTGCCAGCAGGCTAGCGGACTACAATGAGCAGTTCTTC
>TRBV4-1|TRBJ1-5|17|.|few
CASSQEGGARSNQPQHF
TGCGCCAGCAGCCAAGAGGGGGGAGCCCGGAGCAATCAGCCCCAGCATTTT
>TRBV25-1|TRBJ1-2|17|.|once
CASSEWAGHGVNYGYTF
TGTGCCAGCAGTGAATGGGCAGGACATGGAGTTAACTATGGCTACACCTTC
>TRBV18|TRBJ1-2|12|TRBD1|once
CASIGDSYGYTF
TGTGCCAGCATCGGGGACAGCTATGGCTACACCTTC
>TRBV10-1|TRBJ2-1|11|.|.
CARGSGIEQFF
TGCGCCAGGGGTTCAGGGATTGAGCAGTTCTTC
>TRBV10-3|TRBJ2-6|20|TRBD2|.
CAISAGGRSRNYSGANVLTF
TGTGCCATCAGTGCGGGGGGGAGGAGCAGGAATTACTCTGGGGCCAACGTCCTGACTTTC
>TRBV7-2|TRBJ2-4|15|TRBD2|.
CASSRGLAGENIQYF
TGTGCCAGCAGCCGCGGACTAGCGGGGGAAAACATTCAGTACTTC
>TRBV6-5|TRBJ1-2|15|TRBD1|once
CASSYSRGQGGGYTF
TGTGCCAGCAGTTACTCGCGGGGACAGGGCGGTGGCTACACCTTC
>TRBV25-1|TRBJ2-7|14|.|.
CASSRGRNSYEQYF
TGTGCCAGCAGTCGTGGCAGGAACTCCTACGAGCAGTACTTC
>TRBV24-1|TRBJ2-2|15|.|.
CATSSVTPNTGELFF
TGTGCCACCAGTTCCGTGACACCTAACACCGGGGAGCTGTTTTTT
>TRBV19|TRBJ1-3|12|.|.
CASSVVGFSIYF
TGTGCCAGTAGTGTCGTCGGGTTCTCCATATATTTT
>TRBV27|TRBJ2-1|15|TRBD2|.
CASSSLAGKGNEQFF
TGTGCCAGCAGTTCTCTAGCGGGAAAGGGAAATGAGCAGTTCTTC
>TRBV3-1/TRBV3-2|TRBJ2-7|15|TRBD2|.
CASSQSPLAGGEQYF
TGTGCCAGCAGCCAATCACCTCTAGCGGGAGGCGAGCAGTACTTC
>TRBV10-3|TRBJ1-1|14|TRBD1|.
CAIRRTGTNTEAFF
TGTGCCATCAGGAGGACAGGGACTAACACTGAAGCTTTCTTT
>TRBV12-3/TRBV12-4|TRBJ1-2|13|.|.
CATTVDIKRGYTF
TGTGCCACGACAGTAGATATCAAACGTGGCTACACCTTC
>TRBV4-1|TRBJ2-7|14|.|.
CASSQVQGRYEQYF
TGCGCCAGCAGCCAAGTACAGGGCCGGTACGAGCAGTACTTC
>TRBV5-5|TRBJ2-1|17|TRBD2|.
CASSTTPAREGRRQQFF
TGTGCCAGCAGTACCACCCCAGCGCGGGAGGGCCGTCGGCAGCAGTTCTTC
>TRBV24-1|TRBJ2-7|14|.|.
CATASDKLPYEQYF
TGTGCCACCGCCAGTGACAAGCTCCCCTACGAGCAGTACTTC
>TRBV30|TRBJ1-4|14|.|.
CAWSVPGLNEKLFF
TGTGCCTGGAGTGTACCCGGTCTTAATGAAAAACTGTTTTTT
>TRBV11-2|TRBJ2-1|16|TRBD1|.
CASLGRDRGRYNEQFF
TGTGCCAGCTTAGGCCGGGACAGGGGTCGGTACAATGAGCAGTTCTTC
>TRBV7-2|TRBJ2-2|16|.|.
CASSWTGNINTGELFF
TGTGCCAGCAGCTGGACTGGTAACATAAACACCGGGGAGCTGTTTTTT
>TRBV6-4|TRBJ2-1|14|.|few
CASSDSSRGNEQFF
TGTGCCAGCAGTGACTCGAGTCGAGGGAATGAGCAGTTCTTC
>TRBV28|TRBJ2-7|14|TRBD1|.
CASSSGQGVYEQYF
TGTGCCAGCAGTTCAGGACAGGGGGTCTACGAGCAGTACTTC
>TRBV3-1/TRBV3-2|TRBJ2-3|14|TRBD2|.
CASSKRSGRDTQYF
TGTGCCAGCAGCAAACGCAGCGGGAGGGATACGCAGTATTTT